The present T cell receptor (beta chain) was sequenced within a study of shared clonotypes between healthy human individuals. All donors were healthy HIV-negative adults lacking recent acute infections or vaccinations. The CDR3 extends over 16 amino acids. Germline-derived CDR1 and CDR2 are SGHKS and YYEKEE (reference sequence). V was shortened by 4 bases and J by 0 bases, with 14 bases between the two germline ends. Study-wide results and caveats: Donors were few, which limited the genetic and exposure-history diversity represented. Several donors held about 4.5% of naive CD4 clonotypes in common.

Profiling relied on immunoSEQ multiplex PCR, and the TCRdb table lists in-frame clones only, not all of them. The sample lists over 1.4 million clones, roughly 95% occurring once. As regards this clone: Its antigen is currently unknown.

The origin of this receptor is a man aged 25 to 45 in good health. This chain links TRBV5-5 with TRBJ2-1, with D possibly matching TRBD2 (5 bases). Sequenced input: naive CD4+ T cells sorted from blood. As to subset: CD45RA+ positively selected. The CDR3 here is CASSGLDLFSYNEQFF. In DNA, the CDR3 is TGTGCCAGCAGCGGATTGGACTTATTCTCCTACAATGAGCAGTTCTTC.